Following are 16 T cell receptor beta chains from one sample sequenced in a study of regulatory T cells in long-lasting Graves disease. HTBI primers from iRepertoire and Arm-PCR of CDR3 regions yielded the TCR beta libraries. MiXCR was run by TCRdb on the multiplex PCR reads, yielding one entry per CDR3 protein. This sample carries under 500,000 distinct CDR3 sequences, about 20% of them seen once, and the ten largest clones take 7.8%. The time point: persistent/refractory GD, antithyroid drugs over 5 years with positive TRAb. PBMCs were the source of the RNA used for TCR sequencing. The sequencing here drew on peripheral blood mononuclear cells (PBMCs), taken when the disease was refractory, from a patient treated with antithyroid drugs. These receptors came from a female donor with Graves disease.

The chain carries TRBV19 and TRBJ2-3; 8 positions match TRBD2. Germline V lookup: CDR1 LNHDA, CDR2 SQIVND (reference sequence). CDR3 length: 19 amino acids. V lost 1 base to trimming and J lost 5 bases; unmatched junction nucleotides: 17. The CDR3, as DNA: TGTGCCAGTAGTATAGCGGAACGAAGGGGACTAGTTTTGGTAGATACGCAGTATTTT. Translated, it gives CASSIAERRGLVLVDTQYF. Full variable domain (rest looked up from reference TRBV19 and TRBJ2-3): DGGITQSPKYLFRKEGQNVTLSCEQNLNHDAMYWYRQDPGQGLRLIYYSQIVNDFQKGDIAEGYSVSREKKESFPLTVTSAQKNPTAFYLCASSIAERRGLVLVDTQYFGPGTRLTVL.

The J gene is TRBJ2-7, the V gene TRBV10-3; D perhaps matches TRBD2 (5 bases). The V and J ends lost 7 bases and 0 bases respectively, with 16 bases between them. This CDR3 comprises 15 residues. From germline, CDR1 is ENHRY and CDR2 SYGVKD. CDR3 in DNA: TGTGCCATCATGTCGCGAGGGAACAGCTCCTACGAGCAGTACTTC. It encodes CAIMSRGNSSYEQYF.

This clonotype has just a few counts. The J gene is TRBJ1-6, the V gene TRBV9, with D hard to call. Germline CDR1 and CDR2: SGDLS and YYNGEE. The CDR3 runs 12 residues. V lost 1 base to trimming and J lost 13 bases, with 9 bases between them. The CDR3 DNA reads as TGTGCCAGCAGCGTAAGTGGCTCCCCCCTCCACTTT. It encodes CASSVSGSPLHF.

In its sample, this clonotype was seen many times. V gene TRBV18 combines with J gene TRBJ2-5, with 9 positions matching TRBD1. Per the germline V gene, CDR1 is KGHSH and CDR2 is LQKENI. Trimming took 3 bases from V and 5 from J; bases not matched to a gene: 4. This CDR3 is built from 14 residues. CDR3 sequence: CASSPLGTGETQYF. CDR3 in DNA: TGTGCCAGCTCACCCCTGGGGACAGGGGAGACCCAGTACTTC.

This clonotype occurred many times. The J gene is TRBJ1-4, the V gene TRBV27; possibly TRBD1 for D (5 bases). Between the trimmed V and J ends, which lost 5 bases and 0 bases, there was a span of 22 bases. CDR1 and CDR2 from the germline V gene are MNHEY and SMNVEV (reference sequence). CDR3 length: 19 residues. CDR3 sequence: CASSPPRTRKPATNEKLFF. The CDR3 nucleotides read TGTGCCAGCAGTCCCCCCCGGACAAGGAAACCAGCAACTAATGAAAAACTGTTTTTT.

The chain has TRBV15 and TRBJ1-1; tentative D call: TRBD1 (6 bases). Germline CDR1 and CDR2: LNHNV and YYDKDF (reference sequence). V dropped 9 bases and J dropped 1 base, with 15 bases sitting between them. The CDR3 is 14 residues long. CDR3 DNA sequence: TGTGCCACAAAAGAAGGACAGACGAACACTGAAGCTTTCTTT. Its translation: CATKEGQTNTEAFF.

The chain recombines TRBV6-2 or TRBV6-3 with TRBJ2-7, with 8 bases fitting TRBD1. The length of the CDR3 is 18 residues. CDR1 and CDR2 (germline): MNHEY, SVGEGT. V trimming: 0 bases; J trimming: 1 base; junction bases outside the gene matches: 11. This CDR3 reads CASSYSILRDRISYEQYF. As DNA, the CDR3 is TGTGCCAGCAGTTACTCGATTCTGCGGGACAGGATTTCCTACGAGCAGTACTTC.

This chain uses TRBV28 with TRBJ1-1, with 8 bases lining up with TRBD1. Germline V gene sequence: CDR1 MDHEN, CDR2 SYDVKM. The CDR3 extends over 17 amino acids. After removal of 3 bases from V and 0 bases from J, the junction contained 9 bases not matched to a gene. The CDR3 DNA reads TGTGCCAGCAGTTTTCTGACAGGGGTAAAGATGAACACTGAAGCTTTCTTT. The encoded protein is CASSFLTGVKMNTEAFF.

The chain carries TRBV20-1 and TRBJ2-1, with 7 bases matching TRBD2. The CDR3 has 15 residues. The germline gives CDR1 DFQATT, CDR2 SNEGSKA (reference sequence). The CDR3 region is CTTTMREGWGNEQFF. The CDR3 bases are TGCACCACTACAATGAGGGAGGGATGGGGCAATGAGCAGTTCTTC.

The V gene is TRBV29-1, the J gene TRBJ1-1; TRBD1 aligns across 8 bases. The V segment lost 6 bases and the J segment 6 bases; nucleotides outside the gene matches: 0. This CDR3 comprises 10 residues. Germline V gene data show CDR1 as SQVTM and CDR2 as ANQGSEA. The CDR3 sequence is CSVGQAEAFF. Written as DNA, the CDR3 is TGCAGCGTGGGACAGGCTGAAGCTTTCTTT.

At least ten counts were recorded for this clonotype. The chain couples TRBV2 to TRBJ2-7, with TRBD1 matching over 7 bases. The CDR3 totals 14 residues. Germline values: CDR1 SNHLY, CDR2 FYNNEI. The V segment lost 6 bases and the J segment 3 bases; nucleotides outside the gene matches: 8. The CDR3 spells CASRTGQSLYEQYF. The CDR3 DNA sequence: TGTGCCAGCAGGACGGGACAGAGTCTCTACGAGCAGTACTTC. Full variable domain (missing parts from reference TRBV2 and TRBJ2-7): EPEVTQTPSHQVTQMGQEVILRCVPISNHLYFYWYRQILGQKVEFLVSFYNNEISEKSEIFDDQFSVERPDGSNFTLKIRSTKLEDSAMYFCASRTGQSLYEQYFGPGTRLTVT.

This clonotype was recorded many times. The gene calls are TRBV7-3 and TRBJ2-2; 8 bases agree with TRBD1. CDR1 SGHTA and CDR2 FQGTGA come from the germline V gene. This CDR3 region has 16 residues. J was trimmed by 4 bases and V by 4 bases; bases with no gene match: 8. CDR3 amino acids: CASSWWTGQGTGELFF. The CDR3, as DNA: TGTGCCAGCAGCTGGTGGACAGGGCAGGGCACCGGGGAGCTGTTTTTT.

This clonotype was seen a few times. The chain links TRBV20-1 to TRBJ1-5; a possible D gene is TRBD1 (5 bases). Per germline, CDR1 DFQATT and CDR2 SNEGSKA (reference sequence). There are 14 residues in the CDR3. The ends were cut back, 1 base at V and 4 bases at J, with 11 bases in the middle. This CDR3 reads CSARVGAGNQPQHF. The CDR3 region has the DNA TGCAGTGCTAGAGTCGGGGCAGGGAATCAGCCCCAGCATTTT.

The rearrangement links TRBV30 to TRBJ2-7; 8 bases match TRBD2. The CDR3 runs 15 residues. Germline assignment: CDR1 GTSNPN and CDR2 SVGIG (reference sequence). V was clipped by 0 bases and J by 3 bases; unmatched bases: 7. Here the CDR3 DNA reads TGTGCCTGGAGTGTTCAGTTAGCGGGGAGCTACGAGCAGTACTTC. As protein: CAWSVQLAGSYEQYF. Full variable domain (outside the CDR3, taken from reference TRBV30 and TRBJ2-7): SQTIHQWPATLVQPVGSPLSLECTVEGTSNPNLYWYRQAAGRGLQLLFYSVGIGQISSEVPQNLSASRPQDRQFILSSKKLLLSDSGFYLCAWSVQLAGSYEQYFGPGTRLTVT.

This clonotype has just a few counts. J is TRBJ2-7 and V is TRBV5-4, with TRBD1 matching 7 bases. Germline CDR1 SGHNT, CDR2 YYREEE (reference sequence). The V and J ends lost 4 bases and 0 bases, in that order; junction bases with no gene match: 7. CDR3 length: 15 amino acids. The CDR3: CASSPRGPSSYEQYF. CDR3 sequence (DNA): TGTGCCAGCAGCCCGAGGGGGCCAAGCTCCTACGAGCAGTACTTC.

This clonotype was counted between two and nine times. This chain connects TRBV7-9 to TRBJ2-5; D is possibly TRBD1 (5 bases). V lost 0 bases and J 1 base, leaving 9 bases between the germline ends. The CDR3 loop spans 15 amino acids. Germline CDR1 and CDR2: SEHNR and FQNEAQ (reference sequence). The CDR3 spells CASSLAQGLQETQYF. Here the CDR3 DNA reads TGTGCCAGCAGCTTAGCCCAGGGCCTCCAAGAGACCCAGTACTTC.